These 2 T cell receptor beta chains share one sample of origin, sequenced in a study of shared clonotypes between healthy human individuals. Profiled with immunoSEQ multiplex PCR; TCRdb holds only in-frame clones, not every one. Of 980,000 or so clones in the sample, around 80% were seen once. Sequences were obtained from memory CD4+ T cells sorted from blood. Subset defined: CD45RA-negative fraction. These receptors all come from a man between 18 and 35 years old in good health.

This clone has only one observation. The genes are TRBV27 and TRBJ2-5; TRBD2 agrees at 11 bases. The CDR3 has 14 amino acids. J was trimmed by 2 bases and V by 7 bases; bases with no gene match: 3. CDR1 MNHEY and CDR2 SMNVEV come from the germline V gene (reference sequence). The CDR3 DNA reads TGTGCCAGCATGGGACTAGCGGCTCAAGAGACCCAGTACTTC. Encoded protein: CASMGLAAQETQYF.

With respect to this clone: A read error may produce the germline difference seen at one junction end. CDR3: CASSIAGREEKLFF. The DNA of the CDR3 is TGTGCCAGCAGCATAGCGGGACGCGAAGAAAAACTGTTTTTT. The chain couples TRBV7-9 to TRBJ1-4, with D perhaps matching TRBD1 (5 bases). The CDR3 extends over 14 amino acids. Germline CDR1 SEHNR, CDR2 FQNEAQ (reference sequence).